The following is a TCR beta chain sequence with its context. Its antigen remains unknown. Using immunoSEQ multiplex PCR, the repertoire was profiled, and TCRdb retains in-frame clones only, with some absent. This repertoire shows approximately 82,000 clones, roughly 95% found once; its top ten account for approximately 0.73%. The data belong to a study of cytomegalovirus exposure and HLA in healthy donors. For the study at large: A later analysis reported the same platform for the roughly 110 validation repertoires and the approximately 720 first-cohort repertoires.

Per germline, CDR1 MDHEN and CDR2 SYDVKM. Trimming cost V 3 bases and J 2 bases, with 12 bases left between them. This CDR3 is built from 15 residues. Findings and caveats of the study: It was confirmed in vitro that a few of the CMV-associated chains were specific for CMV antigens. Cytomegalovirus association was assigned to about 180 TCR beta chains.

The V call is TRBV28, the J call TRBJ2-3; perhaps TRBD2 as D (5 bases). The clonotype originates from a woman under 30 in good health and CMV-seronegative. The sample consisted of PBMCs. CDR3 DNA: TGTGCCAGCAGTTTTTCGGGGTCCCACACAGATACGCAGTATTTT. This codes for CASSFSGSHTDTQYF.